This record covers a single T cell receptor (beta chain). Its target is unknown. Each CDR3 protein is one row after TCRdb ran MiXCR on the 5' RACE reads. Here the sample spans approximately 430,000 distinct CDR3 sequences, 23% being singletons. The ends lost 1 base at V and 5 bases at J; junction bases unmatched: 9. Germline CDR1 reads SGHDN; CDR2 reads FVKESK. This CDR3 has 17 amino acids. This record comes from a study of T-cell memory formation after mild COVID-19. Study-wide context: Largely, the TCR clusters proved donor specific. Study results and limitations: CD4+ bias marked clones expanding day 15 to 37, unlike balanced contracting clones. Cross-reactive memory appears to have joined, as suggested by some responding clones showing up in pre-infection memory.

This clonotype originated in an adult woman who had mild COVID-19 (a few samples of this study predate the infection). Cell type and time point are not known. Sequencing input: PBMCs or a T cell subset sorted from them (not recorded which). The chain combines TRBV14 with TRBJ2-5; the match to TRBD2 covers 11 bases. In DNA, the CDR3 is TGTGCCAGCAGCCAAGGGAGGACTAGCGGGTCTCGGGAGACCCAGTACTTC. Translated, it gives CASSQGRTSGSRETQYF. The complete variable domain, with remaining parts taken from reference TRBV14 and TRBJ2-5, reads EAGVTQFPSHSVIEKGQTVTLRCDPISGHDNLYWYRRVMGKEIKFLLHFVKESKQDESGMPNNRFLAERTGGTYSTLKVQPAELEDSGVYFCASSQGRTSGSRETQYFGPGTRLLVL.